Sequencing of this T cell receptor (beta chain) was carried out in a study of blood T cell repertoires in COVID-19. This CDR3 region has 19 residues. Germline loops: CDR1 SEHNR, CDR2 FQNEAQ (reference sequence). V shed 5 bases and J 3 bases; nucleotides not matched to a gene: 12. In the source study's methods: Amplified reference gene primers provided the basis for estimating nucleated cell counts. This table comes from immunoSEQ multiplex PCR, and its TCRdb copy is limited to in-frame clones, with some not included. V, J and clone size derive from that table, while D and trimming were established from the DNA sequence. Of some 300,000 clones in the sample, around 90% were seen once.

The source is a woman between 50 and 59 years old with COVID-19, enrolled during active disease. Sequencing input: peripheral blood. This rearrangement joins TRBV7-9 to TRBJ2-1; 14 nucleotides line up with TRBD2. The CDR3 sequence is CASSPRGLAGDRLYNEQFF. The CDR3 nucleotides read TGTGCCAGCAGCCCCCGGGGACTAGCGGGAGATCGGCTCTACAATGAGCAGTTCTTC.